This T cell receptor (beta chain) was captured in a study of T cell responses to AZD1222 COVID-19 vaccine (dated by TCRdb to 2020 to 2022). Regarding the complete study: AZD1222 recipients with second doses at about 4 weeks or about 12 weeks were pooled, because spike-specific TCR depth and breadth did not differ between schedules. TCR sequencing was performed for roughly 250 trial participants, of whom around 200 were given two doses of AZD1222 and roughly 25 were given two doses of MenACWY control vaccine. Trial participants were enrolled by age into subgroups of 18-55, 56-69 and 70-plus years, and roughly 160, 29 and 62 TCR-sequenced participants, respectively, were included in these subgroups.

The time point label, read with the paper, signifies: baseline before first vaccination. Samples from vaccinated people were obtained from the UK trials COV001 and COV002, which included a single-blind randomized controlled phase 2/3 trial of AZD1222 (ChAdOx1 nCoV-19) in healthy adults. For TCRbeta chain sequencing, PBMC samples were collected from trial participants at day 0 and at day 28 after the second dose. Results the study describes overall, beyond this receptor: Participants were mostly white British and included more females than males, and it was suggested by the authors that clonal diversity may have been underestimated. Conclusions about previously exposed vaccinees were limited because only a handful of AZD1222 recipients were SARS-CoV-2 seropositive at baseline. The whole spike protein was spanned by vaccine-associated CD4 TCRs, and dominant responses were seen in regions 160-218 and 743-854. Nearly half of unique spike-specific TCRs reportedly recognized epitopes outside regions mutated in the B.1.351 and B.1.1.7 variants. No day 14 peak-response samples were available, so repertoires were characterized only after the peak T cell response. After two AZD1222 doses, both the breadth and the depth of spike-specific TCRs were significantly higher than at day 0 and than in MenACWY recipients. The 56-69-year group was small, and its depth increase did not reach significance, likely because of low power.

In regard to this clone: What this receptor recognizes is not known. Per-base quality was not reported, and no clone a single base away is much larger than it.

The CDR3 regions of human TCRbeta chains were analyzed by immunosequencing. In the paper's pipeline: Repertoire TCRs were matched against a reference library of SARS-CoV-2-specific TCRs generated with the MIRA antigen-specificity platform. Breadth was defined as the fraction of unique TCRs that were SARS-CoV-2-associated. Depth was defined as the fraction of total T cells that were SARS-CoV-2-associated. Using the MIRA data, every spike-specific TCR was mapped to the spike region that the TCR reacted to and assigned to either a CD4 or a CD8 class. Log10-transformed breadth and depth values were compared by one-way ANOVA with Sidak's multiple comparisons tests. TCRdb holds this immuneACCESS table with in-frame rearrangements only. Some clones are missing; in checked studies, unresolved V genes explain under half, and the rest has no known cause. The V and J calls and clone size were taken over from that table, and D and trimming were inferred from the DNA. Counted in this sample were roughly 67,000 clones; 60% to 85% of them appeared once. Clones ranked in the top ten supply about an eighth of the sample.

The clonotype comes from an adult in good health. The source material was peripheral blood, sampled on day 0 of AZD1222 vaccination.

The DNA sequence follows: TGTGCCAGCAGCTTTGCTGGAATTGGACAGCAACTGTTTTTT. This yields the protein CASSFAGIGQQLFF. The chain is made from TRBV7-2 and TRBJ1-4; the D gene is possibly TRBD1, with 6 bases matching. Including the terminal cysteine and phenylalanine, the CDR3 comprises 14 residues. Only the CDR3 DNA is retained, 42 bases long and in frame from the first base. CDR1 and CDR2, looked up from the germline V gene, are SGHTA and FQGNSA. At the junction V is shortened by 3 bases and J by 12 bases, with 17 bases in between.